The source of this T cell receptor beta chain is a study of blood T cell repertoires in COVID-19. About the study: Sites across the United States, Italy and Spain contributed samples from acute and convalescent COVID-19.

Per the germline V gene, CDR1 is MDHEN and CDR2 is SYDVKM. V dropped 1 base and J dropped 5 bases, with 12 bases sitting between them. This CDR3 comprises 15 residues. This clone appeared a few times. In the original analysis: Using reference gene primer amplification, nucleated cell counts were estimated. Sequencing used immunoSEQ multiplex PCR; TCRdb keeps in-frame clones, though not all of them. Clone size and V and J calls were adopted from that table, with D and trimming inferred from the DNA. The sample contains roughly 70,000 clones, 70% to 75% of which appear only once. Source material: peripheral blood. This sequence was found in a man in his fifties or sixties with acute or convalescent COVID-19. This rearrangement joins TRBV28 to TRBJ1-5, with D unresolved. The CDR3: CASSLSWAADQPQHF. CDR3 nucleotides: TGTGCCAGCAGTTTATCGTGGGCAGCAGATCAGCCCCAGCATTTT.